Sequencing of this T cell receptor (beta chain) was carried out in a study of early T cells in non-severe SARS-CoV-2 infection. Study-level background: Chains were unpaired, as sequencing was done on bulk RNA from unsorted whole blood.

From germline, CDR1 is SGHRS and CDR2 YFSETQ. Trimming cost V 2 bases and J 2 bases, with 16 bases left between them. This CDR3 region has 17 residues. MiXCR was run by TCRdb on the 5' RACE reads, yielding one entry per CDR3 protein. The repertoire holds about 44,000 distinct CDR3 sequences, about 5.7% seen once, with more than 20% in the top ten. This clonotype was seen ten or more times. The starting material was whole blood, obtained at baseline. This receptor was taken from an adult who was a healthcare worker with PCR-confirmed SARS-CoV-2 infection or an uninfected control (not recorded which). This rearrangement joins TRBV5-1 to TRBJ2-2, with TRBD2 as a possible D gene (5 bases). The CDR3 loop is CASSLSPVRENTGELFF. For the CDR3, the DNA is TGCGCCAGCAGCTTATCGCCGGTTCGGGAAAACACCGGGGAGCTGTTTTTT.